A selection of T cell receptor beta chains follows, all from one sample in a study of T cells in Graves' hyperthyroidism and ophthalmopathy. TCRdb reanalysed the multiplex PCR reads using MiXCR and keeps one entry per CDR3 protein. The profile shows some 700,000 distinct CDR3 sequences, approximately 15% of them singletons. Sample: blood. Receptors originate from a man aged 50 or older with Graves' hyperthyroidism. Both conserved end residues are part of each CDR3. Each record gives: J gene, D gene, V gene, clone size, CDR3 DNA, CDR3 protein. D genes are given only for firm matches. A row's size may be missing; if present it is once, few, many or a size class.

>TRBJ2-7|NA|TRBV28|NA
TGTGCCAGCAGGGGGGGGCCGGACCCCTACGAGCAGTACTTC
CASRGGPDPYEQYF
>TRBJ2-1|TRBD2|TRBV28|many
TGTGCCAGCACCCTGGGACTAGCGGGAGGCCAAACCAGTGGTAATGAGCAGTTCTTC
CASTLGLAGGQTSGNEQFF
>TRBJ2-5|NA|TRBV5-5|NA
TGTGCCAGCAGCCCTACTGGGATCGGGGCCCAGTACTTC
CASSPTGIGAQYF
>TRBJ1-1|NA|TRBV30|many
TGTGCCTGGAGTGTATGGTCTTTAATCAGAACTGAAGCTTTCTTT
CAWSVWSLIRTEAFF
>TRBJ2-2|TRBD1|TRBV6-1|many
TGTGCCAGCAGAATACAGGGGGCAAACACCGGGGAGCTGTTTTTT
CASRIQGANTGELFF
>TRBJ2-5|NA|TRBV24-1|many
TGTGCCACCAGTGACCCGACGCGCATGCAAGAGACCCAGTACTTC
CATSDPTRMQETQYF
>TRBJ2-1|NA|TRBV5-5|NA
TGTGCCAGCAGCCCGGGGTGGAATGAGCAGTTCTTC
CASSPGWNEQFF
>TRBJ2-7|NA|TRBV18|NA
TGTGCCAGCTCACCTTCACAGGGAAACTACGAGCAGTACTTC
CASSPSQGNYEQYF
>TRBJ2-3|NA|TRBV19|NA
TGTGCCAGTAGTTTTACGACTAGTGATACGCAGTATTTT
CASSFTTSDTQYF
>TRBJ2-7|NA|TRBV19|NA
TGTGCCAGTAGTATCGGCAGGGGAGACTACGAGCAGTACTTC
CASSIGRGDYEQYF
>TRBJ2-7|TRBD2|TRBV6-1|few
TGTGCCAGCAGTCCAGTCGATAGCGGGGAATACGAGCAGTACTTC
CASSPVDSGEYEQYF
>TRBJ2-1|TRBD2|TRBV18|NA
TGTGCCAGCTCACCCGGGACTAGGAATAATGAGCAGTTCTTC
CASSPGTRNNEQFF
>TRBJ2-5|TRBD2|TRBV3-1|once
TGTGCCAGCACCGGGACTAGCGGGAGTGGACAAGAGACCCAGTACTTC
CASTGTSGSGQETQYF
>TRBJ2-7|NA|TRBV4-3|few
TGCGCCAGCAGCCAGAAACTAGACAGAGAGCAGTACTTC
CASSQKLDREQYF
>TRBJ2-7|NA|TRBV2|many
TGTGCCAGCTCCTTTTCGGGGGACGAGCAGTACTTC
CASSFSGDEQYF
>TRBJ2-5|TRBD2|TRBV9|NA
TGTGCCAGCAGCGTAGGGCCTAGCGGGAGTGAAGAGACCCAGTACTTC
CASSVGPSGSEETQYF
>TRBJ2-7|TRBD1|TRBV15|many
TGTGCCACCAGCAGCAACAGGGGGTATTCCTACGAGCAGTACTTC
CATSSNRGYSYEQYF
>TRBJ2-7|NA|TRBV20-1|NA
TGCAGTGCTAGAGTCCTGCCTTTCTCCTACGAGCAGTACTTC
CSARVLPFSYEQYF
>TRBJ1-4|NA|TRBV19|once
TGTGCCAGTAGTATTCGCCAGGCCGATCTTAATGAAAAACTGTTTTTT
CASSIRQADLNEKLFF
>TRBJ2-3|TRBD2|TRBV7-6|NA
TGTGCCAGCAGTCTACTAGCGGGAGGTAATGGGAATACGCAGTATTTT
CASSLLAGGNGNTQYF
>TRBJ2-7|TRBD2|TRBV5-6|few
TGTGCCAGCAGCCCAGTAGCGGGAGGCTCTTTCTCCTACGAGCAGTACTTC
CASSPVAGGSFSYEQYF
>TRBJ2-3|NA|TRBV6-1|few
TGTGCCAGCAGAGACCCCACAACAGATACGCAGTATTTT
CASRDPTTDTQYF
>TRBJ2-7|NA|TRBV11-2|many
TGTGCCAGCAGCTTAGGGGGGGCTAGGTCCCACGAGCAGTACTTC
CASSLGGARSHEQYF
>TRBJ2-7|NA|TRBV11-2|many
TGTGCCAGCAGCCATCGCTACGAGCAGTACTTC
CASSHRYEQYF
>TRBJ1-6|TRBD1|TRBV5-8|NA
TGTGCCAGCAGCATCCCGGGACAGGGGGCCGCTTCACCCCTCCACTTT
CASSIPGQGAASPLHF
>TRBJ2-7|NA|TRBV12-3/TRBV12-4|many
TGTGCCAGCAGTTCGGTGGCAGGGAAAAATAAGCAGTACTTC
CASSSVAGKNKQYF
>TRBJ1-1|NA|TRBV28|NA
TGTGCATGGGGGAAGCACACTGAAGCTTTCTTT
CAWGKHTEAFF
>TRBJ2-7|TRBD1|TRBV20-1|NA
TGCAGTGCTAAAATACCGGGACAGGGATCTTACGAGCAGTACTTC
CSAKIPGQGSYEQYF
>TRBJ1-4|NA|TRBV2|many
TGTGCCAGCAGACGACAAGAGACTAATGAAAAACTGTTTTTT
CASRRQETNEKLFF
>TRBJ2-1|NA|TRBV30|NA
TGTGCCTGGAGTATGGTCAATGAGCAGTTCTTC
CAWSMVNEQFF
>TRBJ1-2|TRBD1|TRBV29-1|many
TGCAGCGTTGACGGGACAGGGCCAGGCTATGGCTACACCTTC
CSVDGTGPGYGYTF
>TRBJ1-1|NA|TRBV30|many
TGTGCCTGGAGTGTACGGGGGTACACTGAAGCTTTCTTT
CAWSVRGYTEAFF
>TRBJ2-1|NA|TRBV7-2|many
TGTGCCAGCAAGACGGACACGAGCTCCTACAATGAGCAGTTCTTC
CASKTDTSSYNEQFF
>TRBJ2-3|NA|TRBV11-2|many
TGTGCCAGCAGCTGGGCGGGTATTAACACAGATACGCAGTATTTT
CASSWAGINTDTQYF
>TRBJ2-1|NA|TRBV10-3|many
TGTGCCATCAGCAACGGACAGAGCTCCTACAATGAGCAGTTCTTC
CAISNGQSSYNEQFF
>TRBJ1-2|NA|TRBV28|many
TGTGCCAGCAGTTTAACCGACTTAGTCTACTACACCTTC
CASSLTDLVYYTF
>TRBJ2-1|NA|TRBV6-5|few
TGTGCCAGCAGTTACGACGGACACAATGAGCAGTTCTTC
CASSYDGHNEQFF
>TRBJ2-3|NA|TRBV9|few
TGTGCCAGCAGCCTCCCCCTCACAGATACGCAGTATTTT
CASSLPLTDTQYF
>TRBJ2-1|TRBD2|TRBV2|many
TGTGCCAGCAGGCTAGCGGGGGACAATGAGCAGTTCTTC
CASRLAGDNEQFF
>TRBJ2-2|NA|TRBV7-9|NA
TGTGCCAGCAGGAAGGACAGATTTGCCGGGGAGCTGTTTTTT
CASRKDRFAGELFF
>TRBJ2-5|NA|TRBV12-3/TRBV12-4|many
TGTGCCAGCAGTTTATCCAGGCTGCAAGAGACCCAGTACTTC
CASSLSRLQETQYF
>TRBJ2-4|TRBD2|TRBV10-2|NA
TGCGCCAGCAGTGAGGGGACTAGCGGGATTCAGTACTTC
CASSEGTSGIQYF
>TRBJ1-5|NA|TRBV2|many
TGTGCCAGCAGTGGGCTTAAGACGGGTAATAGCAATCAGCCCCAGCATTTT
CASSGLKTGNSNQPQHF
>TRBJ2-5|NA|TRBV2|NA
TGTGCCAGCATGGGGCCGGGAGAGACCCAGCACTTC
CASMGPGETQHF